This TCR beta chain was recovered during a study of human T cells and chemical hapten exposure. Findings of the study overall: A positive correlation with patch test score was found for PT1 expanded TCR counts. Compared with pre-sensitization or healthy control sets, expanded TCRs clustered more.

In this sample, this clonotype turned up a few times. The antigen is unknown. MiXCR, applied by TCRdb to the RACE reads, yields one record per CDR3 protein. The repertoire holds around 120,000 distinct CDR3 sequences, with about 14% as singletons. Time point here: pre-sensitization, week 0. The treatment was: therapeutic diphenylcyclopropenone sensitization with weekly scalp DPC. People who gave samples had alopecia, were 18 to 70 years old, and were suitable for DPC. This TCR derives from a woman aged 18-35 years with alopecia areata. Some clones in this sample may be carry-over from other donors' samples. The sequenced sample was whole blood, obtained in connection with sensitization to the hapten diphenylcyclopropenone (DPC).

This chain's CDR3 is CASSLALGGETQYF. The CDR3 region has the DNA TGTGCCAGCAGCTTAGCGCTTGGGGGGGAGACCCAGTACTTC. This chain uses TRBV7-2 with TRBJ2-5; D might be TRBD2 (6 bases). Germline V lookup: CDR1 SGHTA, CDR2 FQGNSA. The CDR3 loop spans 14 amino acids. V was pared by 0 bases and J by 5 bases, with 10 bases between.